What follows are 11 T cell receptor beta chains derived from one specimen sequenced in a study of blood T cell repertoires in COVID-19. Profiling relied on immunoSEQ multiplex PCR, and the TCRdb table lists in-frame clones only, not all of them. The sample has around 250,000 clones, around 80% seen once. The sample comprised peripheral blood. All receptors derive from a woman of 80 years or more with acute or convalescent COVID-19.

This clone was picked up a small number of times. This sequence joins TRBV9 and TRBJ1-1, with D unclear. The ends were cut back, 2 bases at V and 1 base at J, with 6 bases in the middle. Germline V gives CDR1 SGDLS, CDR2 YYNGEE. The length of the CDR3 is 13 residues. In DNA form, the CDR3 reads TGTGCCAGCAGCGTCACTACGAACACTGAAGCTTTCTTT. Protein product: CASSVTTNTEAFF.

V is TRBV7-2 and J is TRBJ2-1; the match to TRBD1 covers 8 bases. From germline, CDR1 is SGHTA and CDR2 FQGNSA. CDR3 length: 15 amino acids. J gave up 0 bases and V 5 bases, and 3 bases lay outside the gene matches. The CDR3 loop is CASSSDRGSYNEQFF. The CDR3 coding sequence is TGTGCCAGCAGCAGTGACAGGGGCTCCTACAATGAGCAGTTCTTC.

The J gene is TRBJ1-1, the V gene TRBV27; a possible D gene is TRBD1 (5 bases). Between the trimmed V and J ends, which lost 2 bases and 2 bases, there was a span of 12 bases. The CDR3 covers 15 residues. Germline V gene data show CDR1 as MNHEY and CDR2 as SMNVEV (reference sequence). The CDR3: CASSLGAGLNTEAFF. For the CDR3, the DNA is TGTGCCAGCAGTTTAGGGGCAGGGTTAAACACTGAAGCTTTCTTT.

The gene calls are TRBV25-1 and TRBJ1-5; D unclear. There are 13 residues in the CDR3. Germline V lookup: CDR1 MGHDK, CDR2 SYGVNS. Trimming removed 4 bases from V and 9 bases from J, with 13 bases in between. The CDR3 nucleotides are TGTGCCAGCAGTGCGAGGTCCGGAGGGCCCCAGCATTTT. Protein: CASSARSGGPQHF.

The chain has TRBV29-1 and TRBJ2-7; no clear D gene. V lost 3 bases and J lost 3, with 9 bases in between. The CDR3 totals 12 residues. In germline, CDR1 is SQVTM, CDR2 ANQGSEA. The CDR3 loop reads CSVDGQNYEQYF. CDR3 coding DNA: TGCAGCGTTGATGGGCAGAACTACGAGCAGTACTTC.

The rearrangement joins TRBV18 to TRBJ1-5; TRBD1 matches 7 bases. This CDR3 region has 14 residues. Germline V gene data show CDR1 as KGHSH and CDR2 as LQKENI. The V segment lost 3 bases and the J segment 5 bases; nucleotides outside the gene matches: 4. Here the CDR3 reads CASSPQTGHQPQHF. The CDR3 DNA reads as TGTGCCAGCTCACCCCAGACAGGGCATCAGCCCCAGCATTTT.

The chain's CDR3 is CASSPSLLIGTGVSYEQYF. CDR3 nucleotides: TGTGCCAGCTCACCGAGCCTATTAATCGGGACAGGGGTCTCCTACGAGCAGTACTTC. The V call is TRBV18, the J call TRBJ2-7; 10 bases line up with TRBD1. The CDR3 is made up of 19 amino acids. In germline, CDR1 is KGHSH, CDR2 LQKENI. Trimming removed 3 bases from V and 0 bases from J; junction bases left unmatched: 14.

The chain has TRBV19 and TRBJ1-2, with TRBD1 as a possible D gene (5 bases). The CDR3 has 13 amino acids. Trimming took 6 bases from V and 4 from J, leaving 12 bases between them. Per the germline V gene, CDR1 is LNHDA and CDR2 is SQIVND (reference sequence). CDR3 nucleotide sequence: TGTGCCAGTAGAGAGACAGTCGGCTATGGCTACACCTTC. The encoded protein is CASRETVGYGYTF.

The rearrangement uses TRBV15 and TRBJ2-5, with TRBD2 identical over 12 bases. With V trimmed by 1 base and J by 5 bases, 5 bases remained unmatched. Germline values: CDR1 LNHNV, CDR2 YYDKDF (reference sequence). This CDR3 contains 16 residues. CDR3 in amino acids: CATSRGRGLAGETQYF. The DNA of the CDR3 is TGTGCCACCAGCAGAGGCCGGGGACTAGCGGGTGAGACCCAGTACTTC.

This chain uses TRBV7-2 with TRBJ2-3; TRBD1 might be the D (5 bases). The CDR3 length is 15 residues. Germline loops: CDR1 SGHTA, CDR2 FQGNSA. V was pared by 8 bases and J by 4 bases, with 19 bases between. For the CDR3, the DNA is TGTGCCAGCGCCCTAACCCCAGCCAGGGCAGATACGCAGTATTTT. Amino acid sequence: CASALTPARADTQYF.

The chain joins TRBV6-2 or TRBV6-3 to TRBJ2-7; tentatively, D is TRBD1 (6 bases). This CDR3 is built from 14 residues. Between the trimmed V and J ends, which lost 2 bases and 10 bases, there was a span of 18 bases. Germline V gene sequence: CDR1 MNHEY, CDR2 SVGEGT. The CDR3 is CASSYLGTGTGQYF. CDR3 in DNA: TGTGCCAGCAGTTACCTTGGTACAGGGACGGGACAGTACTTC.